This T cell receptor beta chain comes out of a study of T cell responses to AZD1222 COVID-19 vaccine. The table came from immunoSEQ multiplex PCR; TCRdb's copy has only in-frame clones and leaves some out. The data show 91,000 or so clones, with 92% seen just once and less than 4% held by the top ten. The CDR3 loop spans 14 amino acids. In germline, CDR1 is LNHDA, CDR2 SQIVND (reference sequence). With 5 bases clipped from V and 3 bases from J, the junction kept 6 bases outside the gene matches. Worth noting for this clone: The antigen is not known.

Findings and limits, study-wide: The donor cohort was predominantly white British with a female majority, and clonal diversity may have been underestimated. Increased Spike-specific TCR breadth and depth were observed after two AZD1222 doses. Close to half of all spike-specific TCRs reportedly target regions of the variants that are unmutated. Seropositivity was recorded at baseline in only six AZD1222 recipients.

This TCR derives from an adult who received the AZD1222 COVID-19 vaccine. The specimen comprised peripheral blood, sampled 28 days after the second AZD1222 dose. The chain carries TRBV19 and TRBJ2-7, with 8 bases identical to TRBD1. CDR3 sequence (DNA): TGTGCCAGTAGTTGGACAGGGAATTTCTACGAGCAGTACTTC. Translating it yields CASSWTGNFYEQYF.